Listed here are 27 T cell receptor beta chains from one sample, sequenced in a study of somatic mutations in cytotoxic T cells in rheumatoid arthritis. Clones were read by immunoSEQ multiplex PCR, and TCRdb kept only the in-frame ones, dropping some. This table has roughly 30,000 clones, 80% to 85% appearing once. Material for sequencing was CD8+ T cells sorted from blood. All receptors derive from an adult with rheumatoid arthritis.

The chain recombines TRBV7-8 with TRBJ1-1; TRBD1 might be the D (6 bases). The germline gives CDR1 SGHVS, CDR2 FQNEAQ. V lost 5 bases and J lost 5, with 12 bases in between. This CDR3 is built from 13 residues. Here the CDR3 reads CASSVTGITEAFF. The CDR3 DNA sequence: TGTGCCAGCAGCGTAACAGGGATAACTGAAGCTTTCTTT.

The chain links TRBV30 to TRBJ2-1, with 7 bases identical to TRBD1. V shed 5 bases, J shed 4 bases, and the junction held 2 bases outside the gene matches. CDR1 and CDR2 from the germline V gene are GTSNPN and SVGIG (reference sequence). The CDR3 is 12 amino acids. The CDR3 nucleotides read TGTGCCTGGGGGGGACAGTACAATGAGCAGTTCTTC. This gives the protein CAWGGQYNEQFF.

CDR3 nucleotide sequence: TGTGCCAGCAGTGATGGGACTAGCGGGAAGGTTCGAGAGACCCAGTACTTC. It translates to CASSDGTSGKVRETQYF. The chain uses TRBV25-1 and TRBJ2-5; 13 bases match TRBD2. Germline V gene lookup returns CDR1 MGHDK and CDR2 SYGVNS. The CDR3 totals 17 residues. Trimming at V came to 3 bases and at J to 4 bases, leaving 8 bases not matched to a gene.

In its sample, this clone is medium-sized. The V call is TRBV4-3, the J call TRBJ1-3; D perhaps matches TRBD1 (5 bases). The germline gives CDR1 LGHNA, CDR2 YSLEER. This CDR3 spans 17 amino acids. V lost 3 bases to trimming and J lost 0 bases, with 15 bases between them. The CDR3 reads CASSQRWGGRSGNTIYF. The CDR3 DNA reads TGCGCCAGCAGCCAGAGGTGGGGCGGGCGCTCTGGAAACACCATATATTTT.

The V and J genes are TRBV7-6 and TRBJ1-1; the D is unclear. Per germline, CDR1 SGHVS and CDR2 FNYEAQ. The V and J ends lost 1 base and 1 base respectively, with 7 bases between them. The CDR3 runs to 14 residues. CDR3 amino acids: CASSLEIGNTEAFF. Written as DNA, the CDR3 is TGTGCCAGCAGCTTAGAAATAGGGAACACTGAAGCTTTCTTT.

This chain links TRBV19 with TRBJ2-1; 10 nucleotides line up with TRBD2. CDR3 length: 18 amino acids. The V and J ends lost 5 bases and 4 bases, in that order; junction bases with no gene match: 14. CDR1 is LNHDA and CDR2 is SQIVND in the germline V gene (reference sequence). This CDR3 is CASSPSWVAGGLYNEQFF. The CDR3 bases are TGTGCCAGTAGTCCCTCCTGGGTAGCGGGAGGTCTGTACAATGAGCAGTTCTTC.

This rearrangement joins TRBV7-9 to TRBJ1-4; D uncertain. Between the trimmed V and J ends, which lost 5 bases and 2 bases, there was a span of 15 bases. This CDR3 is built from 16 residues. CDR1 is SEHNR and CDR2 is FQNEAQ in the germline V gene (reference sequence). CDR3 amino acids: CASSPVGDWTNEKLFF. As DNA, the CDR3 is TGTGCCAGCAGCCCAGTTGGGGATTGGACTAATGAAAAACTGTTTTTT.

The CDR3 DNA follows: TGTGCCTGGAGTACGGACTACGATGCCTACAATGAGCAGTTCTTC. The encoded protein is CAWSTDYDAYNEQFF. J is TRBJ2-1 and V is TRBV30, with D tentatively TRBD2 (6 bases). This CDR3 has 15 residues. Between the trimmed V and J ends, which lost 2 bases and 2 bases, there was a span of 13 bases. CDR1 and CDR2 (germline): GTSNPN, SVGIG (reference sequence).

The rearrangement links TRBV14 to TRBJ2-7; D unresolved. This CDR3 spans 14 amino acids. The V gene's germline CDR1 is SGHDN and CDR2 FVKESK. Deletions cut 3 bases from V and 7 bases from J, with 16 bases between. The DNA of the CDR3 is TGTGCCAGCAGCCACCCGGACGGCCCTAGGGAGCAGTACTTC. Its translation is CASSHPDGPREQYF.

The chain uses TRBV27 and TRBJ2-7; maybe TRBD1 (6 bases). The CDR3 has 15 residues. Germline V lookup: CDR1 MNHEY, CDR2 SMNVEV (reference sequence). V lost 3 bases to trimming and J lost 3 bases, with 15 bases between them. The CDR3 here is CASSFKGGVIYEQYF. In nucleotides, the CDR3 is TGTGCCAGCAGTTTTAAAGGGGGAGTCATCTACGAGCAGTACTTC.

This sequence joins TRBV5-1 and TRBJ2-5; 10 nucleotides align to TRBD2. CDR1 and CDR2 (germline): SGHRS, YFSETQ. J was trimmed by 4 bases and V by 2 bases; bases with no gene match: 8. This CDR3 comprises 16 residues. In DNA, the CDR3 is TGCGCCAGCAGCTTCCTAGCGGGAGTGGAGGGAGAGACCCAGTACTTC. Protein: CASSFLAGVEGETQYF. The entire variable domain, with the rest obtained from reference TRBV5-1 and TRBJ2-5, is as follows: KAGVTQTPRYLIKTRGQQVTLSCSPISGHRSVSWYQQTPGQGLQFLFEYFSETQRNKGNFPGRFSGRQFSNSRSEMNVSTLELGDSALYLCASSFLAGVEGETQYFGPGTRLLVL.

This chain's CDR3 is CSVEDGGETQYF. CDR3 sequence (DNA): TGCAGCGTTGAAGATGGGGGAGAGACCCAGTACTTC. The gene calls are TRBV29-1 and TRBJ2-5; TRBD1 or TRBD2 may be the D gene (5 bases each). Germline V gene data show CDR1 as SQVTM and CDR2 as ANQGSEA. The V end was cut by 0 bases, the J end by 4 bases, with 6 bases between. This CDR3 is built from 12 residues.

The chain carries TRBV20-1 and TRBJ1-2, with D perhaps matching TRBD1 (5 bases). This CDR3 spans 11 amino acids. Trimming removed 5 bases from V and 6 bases from J, with 10 bases in between. Germline V gene sequence: CDR1 DFQATT, CDR2 SNEGSKA (reference sequence). CDR3 in DNA: TGCAGTGCTGGGGACGGTAATGGCTACACCTTC. Encoded protein: CSAGDGNGYTF.

This sequence joins TRBV27 and TRBJ2-3; no clear D. V was trimmed by 2 bases and J by 10 bases, leaving 10 bases between them. Germline CDR1 is MNHEY and CDR2 is SMNVEV (reference sequence). The CDR3 runs to 12 residues. CDR3 residues: CASSLNGEAQYF. The CDR3 DNA is TGTGCCAGCAGTTTAAATGGCGAAGCGCAGTATTTT.

This clone was detected a few times. The rearrangement links TRBV5-1 to TRBJ2-1, with 8 bases aligning to TRBD1. The CDR3 sequence is 15 residues long. The germline V gene encodes CDR1 SGHRS and CDR2 YFSETQ. Germline trimming cut 2 bases from V and 2 bases from J; bases unmatched to any gene: 3. The CDR3 is CASSFTGGPYNEQFF. CDR3 DNA sequence: TGCGCCAGCAGCTTCACAGGGGGGCCCTACAATGAGCAGTTCTTC.

This clone occurred once. The chain carries TRBV11-3 and TRBJ1-4; 8 bases are shared with TRBD1. The CDR3 spans 15 residues. The germline V gene has CDR1 SGHNT and CDR2 YENEEA. After removal of 5 bases from V and 5 bases from J, the junction contained 7 bases not matched to a gene. CDR3 in DNA: TGTGCCAGCAGCCAAGCCCAGGGGGCCAATGAAAAACTGTTTTTT. Its translation: CASSQAQGANEKLFF.

This clone appeared once. The V gene is TRBV9, the J gene TRBJ2-7, with 8 bases aligning to TRBD1. The CDR3 has 16 amino acids. Germline V lookup: CDR1 SGDLS, CDR2 YYNGEE. With V trimmed by 0 bases and J by 3 bases, 8 bases remained unmatched. Here the CDR3 DNA reads TGTGCCAGCAGCGTAGCTGACAGGACAGGGTTCTACGAGCAGTACTTC. This translates into CASSVADRTGFYEQYF.

This clone showed up just once. The rearrangement joins TRBV27 to TRBJ1-1; the D is unclear. This CDR3 is 15 amino acids long. The V end lost 2 bases, the J end lost 0 bases, and 10 bases lay between the germline ends. Germline CDR1 MNHEY, CDR2 SMNVEV (reference sequence). CDR3 bases: TGTGCCAGCAGTTTAGGGCAGCTCATGAACACTGAAGCTTTCTTT. It encodes CASSLGQLMNTEAFF.

The V call is TRBV5-5, the J call TRBJ2-7; D might be TRBD1 or TRBD2, each matching 5 bases. Per the germline V gene, CDR1 is SGHKS and CDR2 is YYEKEE (reference sequence). The germline V and J ends were trimmed by 3 bases and 3 bases, with 19 bases remaining between them. There are 16 residues in the CDR3. The CDR3 nucleotides are TGTGCCAGCAGCTCAAGGGGAGATGGCTGGCGCTACGAGCAGTACTTC. Its translation: CASSSRGDGWRYEQYF. The variable domain in full, with the rest retrieved from reference TRBV5-5 and TRBJ2-7, is DAGVTQSPTHLIKTRGQQVTLRCSPISGHKSVSWYQQVLGQGPQFIFQYYEKEERGRGNFPDRFSARQFPNYSSELNVNALLLGDSALYLCASSSRGDGWRYEQYFGPGTRLTVT.

This chain links TRBV29-1 with TRBJ2-7, with 8 bases lining up with TRBD2. The germline CDR1 and CDR2 sequences are SQVTM and ANQGSEA. With 1 base clipped from V and 3 bases from J, the junction kept 11 bases outside the gene matches. This CDR3 spans 16 amino acids. The chain's CDR3 is CSVEGGGSSSDYEQYF. Written as DNA, the CDR3 is TGCAGCGTTGAAGGCGGGGGGAGTTCCTCCGACTACGAGCAGTACTTC.

The CDR3 DNA sequence: TGTGCCAGCAGCTTGGGACAGGGCAACGAGCAGTACTTC. It translates to CASSLGQGNEQYF. This chain links TRBV7-8 with TRBJ2-7; 9 bases align to TRBD1. Germline CDR1 SGHVS, CDR2 FQNEAQ. The CDR3 has 13 amino acids. J was trimmed by 5 bases and V by 3 bases; bases with no gene match: 2.

This clone is medium-sized. This chain uses TRBV5-5 with TRBJ1-5, with 8 bases lining up with TRBD1. Germline V CDR1 and CDR2: SGHKS, YYEKEE (reference sequence). This CDR3 has 15 residues. The V gene end was trimmed by 3 bases and the J gene end by 1 base; junction bases not matched to a gene: 3. CDR3 loop: CASSSRGQSNQPQHF. The CDR3 DNA reads TGTGCCAGCAGCTCCAGGGGGCAGAGCAATCAGCCCCAGCATTTT.

The rearrangement uses TRBV6-1 and TRBJ1-1; 8 positions agree with TRBD1. The CDR3 sequence is 14 residues long. The trim removed 4 bases at V and 7 bases at J, leaving 8 bases unmatched. Germline loops: CDR1 MNHNS, CDR2 SASEGT. In DNA form, the CDR3 reads TGTGCCAGCAGTGCCTGGGACAGGCGGGGTGAAGCTTTCTTT. This codes for CASSAWDRRGEAFF.

This chain connects TRBV11-3 to TRBJ2-7, with D possibly matching TRBD1 (6 bases). Per the germline V gene, CDR1 is SGHNT and CDR2 is YENEEA. This CDR3 comprises 15 residues. The V end was cut by 3 bases, the J end by 0 bases, with 12 bases between. The chain's CDR3 is CASSLVDRSSYEQYF. CDR3 DNA: TGTGCCAGCAGCTTGGTTGACAGGAGCTCCTACGAGCAGTACTTC.

The chain recombines TRBV2 with TRBJ2-1; 10 positions match TRBD2. The CDR3 extends over 16 amino acids. The V gene end was trimmed by 2 bases and the J gene end by 2 bases; junction bases not matched to a gene: 3. CDR1 is SNHLY and CDR2 is FYNNEI in the germline V gene. In nucleotides, the CDR3 is TGTGCCAGCAGTGAACTTAGCGGGAGGACCTACAATGAGCAGTTCTTC. This encodes CASSELSGRTYNEQFF.

The J gene is TRBJ2-7, the V gene TRBV6-1; 8 positions agree with TRBD2. The V segment lost 6 bases and the J segment 1 base; nucleotides outside the gene matches: 8. CDR1 is MNHNS and CDR2 is SASEGT in the germline V gene. There are 15 residues in the CDR3. DNA for the CDR3: TGTGCCAGCAGCCCAGGCGCGGGGGGATCCTACGAGCAGTACTTC. Protein sequence: CASSPGAGGSYEQYF.

The V gene is TRBV5-6, the J gene TRBJ2-2, with TRBD2 as a possible D gene (5 bases). Trimming removed 5 bases from V and 5 bases from J, with 7 bases in between. The CDR3 sequence is 12 residues long. CDR1 and CDR2 from the germline V gene are SGHDT and YYEEEE. CDR3 region: CASSPGTGELFF. In nucleotides, the CDR3 is TGTGCCAGCAGTCCGGGGACCGGGGAGCTGTTTTTT.